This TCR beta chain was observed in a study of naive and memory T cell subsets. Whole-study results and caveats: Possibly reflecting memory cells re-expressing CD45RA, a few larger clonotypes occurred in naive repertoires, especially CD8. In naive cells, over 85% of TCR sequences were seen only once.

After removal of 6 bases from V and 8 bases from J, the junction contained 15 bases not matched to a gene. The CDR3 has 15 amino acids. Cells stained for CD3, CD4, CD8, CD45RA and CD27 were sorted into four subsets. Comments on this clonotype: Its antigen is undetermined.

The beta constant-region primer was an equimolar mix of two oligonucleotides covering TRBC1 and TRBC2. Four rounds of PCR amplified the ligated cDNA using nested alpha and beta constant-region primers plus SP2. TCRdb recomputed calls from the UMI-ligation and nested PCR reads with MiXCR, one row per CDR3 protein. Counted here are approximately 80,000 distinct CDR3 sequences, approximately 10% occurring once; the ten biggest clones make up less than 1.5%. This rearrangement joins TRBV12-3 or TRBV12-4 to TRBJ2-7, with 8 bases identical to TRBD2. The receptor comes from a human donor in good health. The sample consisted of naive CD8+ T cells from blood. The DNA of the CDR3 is TGTGCCAGCAGACCACCGGGACTAGTATCTTCTAAGCAGTACTTC. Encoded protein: CASRPPGLVSSKQYF.